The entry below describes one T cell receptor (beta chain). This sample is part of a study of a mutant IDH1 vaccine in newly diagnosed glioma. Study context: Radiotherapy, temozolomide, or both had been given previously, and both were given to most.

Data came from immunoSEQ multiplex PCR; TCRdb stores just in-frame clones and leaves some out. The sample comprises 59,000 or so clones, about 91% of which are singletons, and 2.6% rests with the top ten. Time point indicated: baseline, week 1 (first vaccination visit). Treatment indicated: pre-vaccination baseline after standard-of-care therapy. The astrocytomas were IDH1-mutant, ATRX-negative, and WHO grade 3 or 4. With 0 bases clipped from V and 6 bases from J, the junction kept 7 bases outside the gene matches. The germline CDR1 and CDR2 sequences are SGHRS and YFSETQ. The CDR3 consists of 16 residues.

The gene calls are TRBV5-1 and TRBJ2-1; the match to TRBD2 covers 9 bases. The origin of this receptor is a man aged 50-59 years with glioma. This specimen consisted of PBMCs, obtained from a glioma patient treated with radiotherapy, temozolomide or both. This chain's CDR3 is CASSLAGGTSSNEQFF. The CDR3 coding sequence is TGCGCCAGCAGCTTGGCCGGGGGGACTAGCAGCAATGAGCAGTTCTTC.